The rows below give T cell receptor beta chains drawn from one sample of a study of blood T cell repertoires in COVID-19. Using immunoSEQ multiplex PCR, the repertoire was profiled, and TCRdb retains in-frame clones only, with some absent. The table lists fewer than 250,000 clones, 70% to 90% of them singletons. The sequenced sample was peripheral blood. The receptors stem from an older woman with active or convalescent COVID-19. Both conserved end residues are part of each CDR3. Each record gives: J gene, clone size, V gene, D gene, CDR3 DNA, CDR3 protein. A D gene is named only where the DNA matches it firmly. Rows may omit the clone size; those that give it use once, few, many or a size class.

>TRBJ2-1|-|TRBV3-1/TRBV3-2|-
TGTGCCAGCAGCCAAGCCCCAGGGGTTAGTTACAATGAGCAGTTCTTC
CASSQAPGVSYNEQFF
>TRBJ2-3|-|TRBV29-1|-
TGCAGCGTTGCGAAAGGGGCTGTCACAGATACGCAGTATTTT
CSVAKGAVTDTQYF
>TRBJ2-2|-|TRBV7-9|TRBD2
TGTGCCAGCAGCCCACAGTTGGGACTAAACACCGGGGAGCTGTTTTTT
CASSPQLGLNTGELFF
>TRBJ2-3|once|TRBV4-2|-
TGTGCCAGCAGCCAAGACGGGGATACGCAGTATTTT
CASSQDGDTQYF
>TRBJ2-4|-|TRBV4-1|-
TGCGCCAGCAGCCAAGTAGGTAGCTCGACCAAAAACATTCAGTACTTC
CASSQVGSSTKNIQYF
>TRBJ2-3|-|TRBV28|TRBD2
TGTGCCAGCAGACGAGATAGCGGGAGGGCGGATACGCAGTATTTT
CASRRDSGRADTQYF
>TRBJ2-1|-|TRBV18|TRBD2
TGTGCCAGCTCACCAGCGGGAGTTCCAGTGGATGAGCAGTTCTTC
CASSPAGVPVDEQFF
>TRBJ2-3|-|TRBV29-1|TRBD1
TGCAGCGCCACAGGGGGGTTCACAGATACGCAGTATTTT
CSATGGFTDTQYF
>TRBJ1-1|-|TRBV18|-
TGTGCCAGCTCACCTGACCACACAGGGAACACTGAAGCTTTCTTT
CASSPDHTGNTEAFF
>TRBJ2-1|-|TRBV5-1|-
TGCGCCAGCAGCTTTTACCCTGACTCACGTGGGGCGTTCGATGAGCAGTTCTTC
CASSFYPDSRGAFDEQFF
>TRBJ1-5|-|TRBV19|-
TGTGCCAGTAGTATGACAGAGAATCAGCCCCAGCATTTT
CASSMTENQPQHF
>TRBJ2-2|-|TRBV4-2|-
TGTGCCAGCAGCCAAGACAGGGGAAGCACCGGGGAGCTGTTTTTT
CASSQDRGSTGELFF
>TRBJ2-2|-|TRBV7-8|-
TGTGCCAGCAGCCTCCCCTCCCACTACAGGGGTGGAGGGATCGGGGAGCTGTTTTTT
CASSLPSHYRGGGIGELFF
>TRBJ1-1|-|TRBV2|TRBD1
TGTGCCAGCAGTGGTGTGACAGGGGTGGGAGCTTTCTTT
CASSGVTGVGAFF
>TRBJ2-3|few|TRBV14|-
TGTGCCAGCAGTCCGGGACTCAGCATCAGCACAGATACGCAGTATTTT
CASSPGLSISTDTQYF
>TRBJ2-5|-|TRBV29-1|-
TGCAGCGTTCGCCTGGGCGGGGAGACCCAGTACTTC
CSVRLGGETQYF
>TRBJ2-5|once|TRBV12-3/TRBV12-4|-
TGTGCCAGCAGTTTCTCAGGTGGGGAGACCCAGTACTTC
CASSFSGGETQYF
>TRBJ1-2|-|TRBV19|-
TGTGCCAGTAGTCGACAGGAGCAAGCTAACTATGGCTACACCTTC
CASSRQEQANYGYTF
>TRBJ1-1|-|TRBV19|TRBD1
TGTGCCAGTAGTATACTTTGGGACAGGGCGAACACTGAAGCTTTCTTT
CASSILWDRANTEAFF
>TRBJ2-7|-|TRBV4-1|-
TGCGCCAGCAGCCAAGGGTCTAGAAGCTACGAGCAGTACTTC
CASSQGSRSYEQYF
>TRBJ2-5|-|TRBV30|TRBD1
TGTGCCTGGAGTTTGACAGGGGGAGAAGAGACCCAGTACTTC
CAWSLTGGEETQYF
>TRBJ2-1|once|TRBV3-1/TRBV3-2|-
TGTGCCTCCACTCGGGGGGCCGTGGTTGATGAGCAGTTCTTC
CASTRGAVVDEQFF
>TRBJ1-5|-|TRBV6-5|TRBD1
TGTGCCAGCAGGCCACAGGGGGCTTATCAGCCCCAGCATTTT
CASRPQGAYQPQHF
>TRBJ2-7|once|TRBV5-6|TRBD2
TGTGCCAGCAGTCCTGGGACTACCTACGAGCAGTACTTC
CASSPGTTYEQYF
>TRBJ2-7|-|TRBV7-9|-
TGTGCCAGCAGCAAGCAGACAGACTACGAGCAGTACTTC
CASSKQTDYEQYF
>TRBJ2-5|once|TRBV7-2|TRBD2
TGTGCCAGCAGCCCCCCGGGACTAGCGGGGGGGGGAGAGACCCAGTACTTC
CASSPPGLAGGGETQYF
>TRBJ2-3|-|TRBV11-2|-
TGTGCCAGCAGCTTCTCCTCAGTCACAGATACGCAGTATTTT
CASSFSSVTDTQYF
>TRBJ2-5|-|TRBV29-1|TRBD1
TGCAGCGTAGGCCCAGGCCGGGACAGCATACAAGAGACCCAGTACTTC
CSVGPGRDSIQETQYF
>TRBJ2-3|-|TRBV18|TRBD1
TGTGCCAGCTCCCCGGACAGGGATAGCACAGATACGCAGTATTTT
CASSPDRDSTDTQYF
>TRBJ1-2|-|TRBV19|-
TGTGCCAGTAGTACCCAACAGGGTAGCTATGGCTACACCTTC
CASSTQQGSYGYTF
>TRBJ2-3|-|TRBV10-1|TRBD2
TGCGCCAGCAGTGAGGCGGGAGGAGGTACGCAGTATTTT
CASSEAGGGTQYF
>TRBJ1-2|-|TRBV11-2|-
TGTGCCAGCAGCTTATCACAGAACTATGGCTACACCTTC
CASSLSQNYGYTF
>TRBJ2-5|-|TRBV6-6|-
TGTGCCAGCAGTTACACCCCGGGCCAAGAGACCCAGTACTTC
CASSYTPGQETQYF
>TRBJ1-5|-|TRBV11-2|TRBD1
TGTGCCAGCAGCTTAGATCGACAGGGTGGCCAGCCCCAGCATTTT
CASSLDRQGGQPQHF
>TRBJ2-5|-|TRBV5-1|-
TGCGCCAGCAAATCGGGGACTGAGATAATTCAAGAGACCCAGTACTTC
CASKSGTEIIQETQYF